A single sample gave rise to the 10 T cell receptor beta chains below, sequenced in a study of CD8+CD57+ T cells in acquired aplastic anemia. The template used for profiling TCR beta VDJ and CDR3 was genomic DNA. TCRdb re-called the reads with MiXCR, one entry per CDR3 protein. The data hold hundreds of thousands of distinct CDR3 sequences, with around 72% observed a single time. Source material: sorted CD4+, CD8+, or CD8+CD57+ T cells (not recorded which) from PBMCs. All receptors derive from a human donor in good health, serving as a control.

The chain employs TRBV2 and TRBJ2-1; TRBD2 might be the D (5 bases). CDR1 SNHLY and CDR2 FYNNEI come from the germline V gene. The CDR3 runs to 14 residues. The V and J ends lost 4 bases and 6 bases respectively, with 13 bases between them. The CDR3: CASSVLSTTNEQFF. In DNA, the CDR3 is TGTGCCAGCAGTGTCCTTTCGACTACCAATGAGCAGTTCTTC.

This clonotype was recorded once. V is TRBV7-2 and J is TRBJ1-6; D is uncertain. There are 13 residues in the CDR3. V was shortened by 3 bases and J by 15 bases, with 15 bases between the two germline ends. The germline V gene has CDR1 SGHTA and CDR2 FQGNSA. The CDR3 DNA is TGTGCCAGCAGCTTGGTGCGGTATTCTCACCTCCACTTT. Translated, it gives CASSLVRYSHLHF.

The chain recombines TRBV7-2 with TRBJ1-2; D call uncertain. Germline V gene sequence: CDR1 SGHTA, CDR2 FQGNSA. The V end lost 6 bases, the J end lost 7 bases, and 18 bases lay between the germline ends. This CDR3 comprises 14 residues. In nucleotides, the CDR3 is TGTGCCAGCAGTTTATCGGTATTGGTGTCTGGCTACACCTTC. Translation: CASSLSVLVSGYTF.

V is TRBV7-9 and J is TRBJ2-6, with D uncertain. The CDR3 contains 16 residues. V was pared by 4 bases and J by 13 bases, with 23 bases between. CDR1 is SEHNR, CDR2 FQNEAQ, per germline (reference sequence). The CDR3 DNA is TGTGCCAGCAGCTATAAAGGATCCAACACTGCCGCTGTCCTGACTTTC. Amino acid sequence: CASSYKGSNTAAVLTF.

The genes are TRBV7-3 and TRBJ1-1; D remains ambiguous. The germline V gene has CDR1 SGHTA and CDR2 FQGTGA. V lost 5 bases to trimming and J lost 8 bases, with 24 bases between them. The CDR3 loop spans 16 amino acids. CDR3: CASSREDPGMKMEAFF. In nucleotides, the CDR3 is TGTGCCAGCAGCAGAGAGGACCCTGGAATGAAAATGGAAGCTTTCTTT.

The chain employs TRBV20-1 and TRBJ2-7; D is ambiguous. Germline-derived CDR1 and CDR2 are DFQATT and SNEGSKA (reference sequence). This CDR3 is built from 14 residues. V was cut by 3 bases and J by 3 bases, with 15 bases left in between. This chain's CDR3 is CSASIGPDNYEQYF. CDR3 nucleotide sequence: TGCAGTGCTAGTATAGGTCCAGATAACTACGAGCAGTACTTC.

The chain links TRBV7-6 to TRBJ2-7; D uncertain. The V gene lost 2 bases and the J gene lost 1 base, with 6 bases spanning the gap. Germline CDR1 reads SGHVS; CDR2 reads FNYEAQ. CDR3 length equals 13 residues. CDR3 amino acids: CASSLYLSYEQYF. The CDR3 nucleotides are TGTGCCAGCAGCTTATATCTTTCCTACGAGCAGTACTTC.

The table lists this clonotype with many counts. The V call is TRBV6-6, the J call TRBJ1-2; D remains unclear. The V end was cut by 4 bases, the J end by 0 bases, with 3 bases between. CDR1 MNHNY and CDR2 SVGAGI come from the germline V gene (reference sequence). CDR3 length: 12 residues. CDR3 region: CASSWTNYGYTF. DNA of the CDR3: TGTGCCAGCAGTTGGACTAACTATGGCTACACCTTC.

This clonotype was recorded only once. This sequence may be a read error, since a much larger clone differs from it by one base. The chain combines TRBV10-2 with TRBJ2-1; maybe TRBD2 (5 bases). Deletions cut 0 bases from V and 6 bases from J, with 9 bases between. Germline V gene data show CDR1 as WSHSY and CDR2 as SAAADI. The CDR3 has 14 residues. CDR3 sequence (DNA): TGCGCCAGCAGTGAGTCTGCCGGGATCAATGAGCAGTTCTTC. Translation gives CASSESAGINEQFF.

The table lists this clonotype with a few counts. This chain joins TRBV30 and TRBJ2-1, with 10 bases identical to TRBD2. The ends lost 0 bases at V and 0 bases at J; junction bases unmatched: 5. The CDR3 is made up of 17 amino acids. In germline, CDR1 is GTSNPN, CDR2 SVGIG (reference sequence). The CDR3 loop reads CAWSVRLAGDSYNEQFF. The CDR3 coding sequence is TGTGCCTGGAGTGTACGCCTAGCGGGGGACTCCTACAATGAGCAGTTCTTC. The full variable domain, its missing parts supplied by reference TRBV30 and TRBJ2-1, is SQTIHQWPATLVQPVGSPLSLECTVEGTSNPNLYWYRQAAGRGLQLLFYSVGIGQISSEVPQNLSASRPQDRQFILSSKKLLLSDSGFYLCAWSVRLAGDSYNEQFFGPGTRLTVL.